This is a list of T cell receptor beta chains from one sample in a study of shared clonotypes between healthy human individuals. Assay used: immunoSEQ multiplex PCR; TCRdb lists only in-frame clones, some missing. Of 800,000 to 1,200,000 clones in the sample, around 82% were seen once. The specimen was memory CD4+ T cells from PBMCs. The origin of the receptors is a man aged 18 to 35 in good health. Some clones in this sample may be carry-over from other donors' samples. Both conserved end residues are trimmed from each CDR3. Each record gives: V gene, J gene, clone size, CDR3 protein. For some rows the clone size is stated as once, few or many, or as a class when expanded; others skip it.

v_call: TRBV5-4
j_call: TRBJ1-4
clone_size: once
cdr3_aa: ASSLVSGSGEKLF

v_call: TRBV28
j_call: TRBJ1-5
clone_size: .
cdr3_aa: ASSFPGRNQPQH

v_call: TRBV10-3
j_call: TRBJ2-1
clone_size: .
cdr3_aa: AISERESSYNEQF

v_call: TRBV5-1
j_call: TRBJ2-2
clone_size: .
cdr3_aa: ASRGLLGTGELF

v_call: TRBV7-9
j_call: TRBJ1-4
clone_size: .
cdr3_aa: ASSLQGGLANEKLF

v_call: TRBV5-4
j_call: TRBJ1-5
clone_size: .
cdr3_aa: ASSEGTDYQPQH

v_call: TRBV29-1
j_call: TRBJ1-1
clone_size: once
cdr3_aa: SVEAQKNTEAF

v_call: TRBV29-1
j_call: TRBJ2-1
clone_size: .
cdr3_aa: SVSGRAYNEQF

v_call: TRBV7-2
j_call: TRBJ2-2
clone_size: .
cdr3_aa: ASSGGTEHRGRLLF

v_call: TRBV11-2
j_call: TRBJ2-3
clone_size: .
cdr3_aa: ASSLPGADTQY

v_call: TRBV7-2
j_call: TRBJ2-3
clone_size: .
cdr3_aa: ASSLRNADTQY

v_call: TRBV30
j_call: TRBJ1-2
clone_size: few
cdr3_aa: ALTGDKGGYT

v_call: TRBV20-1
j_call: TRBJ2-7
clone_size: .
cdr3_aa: SAQDFREQY

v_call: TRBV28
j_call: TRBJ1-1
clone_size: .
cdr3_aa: VTSGGRQSNTEAF

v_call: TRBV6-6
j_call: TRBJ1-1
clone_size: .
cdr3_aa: ATRPRVVAEAF

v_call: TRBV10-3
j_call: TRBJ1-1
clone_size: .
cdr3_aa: AITIGQVNTEAF

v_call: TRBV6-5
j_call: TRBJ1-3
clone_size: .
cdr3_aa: ASTGSGNTIY

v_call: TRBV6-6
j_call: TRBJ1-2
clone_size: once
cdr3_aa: ASRSTGPNYGYT

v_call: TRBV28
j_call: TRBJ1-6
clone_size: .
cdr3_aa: ASSDRGLVSPLH

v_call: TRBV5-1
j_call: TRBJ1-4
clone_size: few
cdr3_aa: ASSPTVGSKEKLF

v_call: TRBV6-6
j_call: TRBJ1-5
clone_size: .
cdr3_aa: ASSYHRGGNQPQH

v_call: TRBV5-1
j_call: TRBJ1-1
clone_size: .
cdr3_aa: ASSLDPGNTEAF

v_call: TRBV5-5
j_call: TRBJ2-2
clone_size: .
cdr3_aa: ASSLGQTHTGELF

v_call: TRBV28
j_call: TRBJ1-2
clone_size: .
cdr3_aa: ASSWKYGYT

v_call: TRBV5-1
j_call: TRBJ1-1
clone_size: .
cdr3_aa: ASSTAAGSMNTEAF

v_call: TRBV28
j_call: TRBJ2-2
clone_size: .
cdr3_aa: ASSLGLVNTGELF

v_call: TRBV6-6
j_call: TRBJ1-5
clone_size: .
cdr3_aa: ASSPPSNQPQH

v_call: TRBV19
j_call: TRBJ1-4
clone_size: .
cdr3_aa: ASSIMLNEKLF

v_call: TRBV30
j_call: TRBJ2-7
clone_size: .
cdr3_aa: AFAGSSYEQY

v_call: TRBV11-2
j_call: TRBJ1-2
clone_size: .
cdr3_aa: ASSPATQGSGYGYT

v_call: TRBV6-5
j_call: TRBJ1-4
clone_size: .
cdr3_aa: ASKPTASNEKLF

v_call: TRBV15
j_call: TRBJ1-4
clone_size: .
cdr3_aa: ATSRQGAREKLF

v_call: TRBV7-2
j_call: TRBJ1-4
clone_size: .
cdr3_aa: ASSYRAGEKLF

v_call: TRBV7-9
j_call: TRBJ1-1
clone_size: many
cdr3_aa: ASSQDPFKENTEAF

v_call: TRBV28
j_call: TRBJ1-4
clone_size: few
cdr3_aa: ASSLEAKLF

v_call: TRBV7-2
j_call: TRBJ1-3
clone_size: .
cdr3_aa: ASSTTGTAASGNTIY

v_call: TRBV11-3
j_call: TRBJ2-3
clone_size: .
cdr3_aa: ASSPGAGATDTQY

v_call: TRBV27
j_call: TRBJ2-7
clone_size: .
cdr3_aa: ASSTTSGSLYEQY

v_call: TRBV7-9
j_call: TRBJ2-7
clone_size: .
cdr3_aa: ASSFHGLKHREGTYEQY

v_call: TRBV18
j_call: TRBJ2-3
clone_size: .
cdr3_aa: ASSPDTDTQY

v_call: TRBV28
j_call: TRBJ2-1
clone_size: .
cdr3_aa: ASSSPRSRRPLDGQF

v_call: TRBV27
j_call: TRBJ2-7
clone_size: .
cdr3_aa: ASSPSAYEQY

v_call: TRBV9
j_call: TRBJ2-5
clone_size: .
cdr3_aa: ASSVGVAGFQETQY

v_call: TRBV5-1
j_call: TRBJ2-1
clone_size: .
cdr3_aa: ASRLIPGGSNEQF

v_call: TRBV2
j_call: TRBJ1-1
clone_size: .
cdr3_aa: ASSEIGRGAEAF

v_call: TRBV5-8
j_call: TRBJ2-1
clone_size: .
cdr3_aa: ASSVPGLRPYNEQF

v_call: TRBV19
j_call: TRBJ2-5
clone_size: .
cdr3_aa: ASSPAGEETQY